The 25 T cell receptor beta chains presented below share a single source sample, sequenced in a study of post-analysis software for immune sequencing data. Overall study results and limits: Included in a set of four or five TRBV segments more frequent in patients than controls were TRBV5-6, TRBV5-1 and TRBV20-1.

The authors incorporated unique molecular identifiers into the TCR beta cDNA libraries. TCRdb reprocessed the PCR reads via MiXCR and lists one record per CDR3 protein. The sample lists around 710,000 distinct CDR3 sequences; more than 45% were seen once. These receptors have no known antigen. Material: blood. The receptors shown here come from a girl aged 5-17 years with multiple sclerosis.

The V gene is TRBV12-3 or TRBV12-4, the J gene TRBJ2-1; 9 positions match TRBD2. CDR3 size: 15 residues. V lost 7 bases to trimming and J lost 4 bases; unmatched junction nucleotides: 8. CDR3 sequence: CASNIAGAGYNEQFF. The DNA of the CDR3 is TGTGCCAGCAACATAGCGGGAGCAGGGTACAATGAGCAGTTCTTC.

This clonotype was seen ten or more times. This chain uses TRBV12-3 or TRBV12-4 with TRBJ2-5, with a weak D call TRBD2 (6 bases). V dropped 4 bases and J dropped 3 bases, with 9 bases sitting between them. The CDR3 length is 13 residues. DNA for the CDR3: TGTGCCAGCAGTTACTGGGGGGAAGAGACCCAGTACTTC. Protein sequence: CASSYWGEETQYF.

This clonotype came up a few times. The J gene is TRBJ1-1, the V gene TRBV5-1; D remains unclear. Germline assignment: CDR1 SGHRS and CDR2 YFSETQ. This CDR3 is 14 amino acids long. V was clipped by 4 bases and J by 3 bases, with 13 bases between them. Here the CDR3 DNA reads TGCGCCAGCAGCCCCCGGGGAAGCCACACTGAAGCTTTCTTT. Translated: CASSPRGSHTEAFF.

The chain recombines TRBV6-5 with TRBJ1-6; a possible D gene is TRBD1 (5 bases). Germline CDR1 MNHEY, CDR2 SVGAGI. The CDR3 runs to 15 residues. V was shortened by 2 bases and J by 9 bases, with 14 bases between the two germline ends. The CDR3 nucleotides read TGTGCCAGCAGTTACGGCGCAGGGAGTGGTTCACCCCTCCACTTT. Protein sequence: CASSYGAGSGSPLHF.

The chain combines TRBV20-1 with TRBJ2-1; TRBD2 matches at 14 bases. CDR1 DFQATT and CDR2 SNEGSKA come from the germline V gene (reference sequence). This CDR3 comprises 15 residues. J gave up 9 bases and V 1 base, and 5 bases lay outside the gene matches. The CDR3 bases are TGCAGTGCTAGAGTAGGGACTAGCGGGAGTCCTGAGCAGTTCTTC. It translates to CSARVGTSGSPEQFF.

This clonotype was observed a handful of times. The chain couples TRBV12-3 or TRBV12-4 to TRBJ2-5, with D perhaps TRBD1 or TRBD2 (5 bases each). Deletions cut 3 bases from V and 8 bases from J, with 13 bases between. This CDR3 is 13 amino acids long. The CDR3 sequence: CASSFTGGGTQYF. CDR3 nucleotide sequence: TGTGCCAGCAGTTTTACAGGTGGAGGAACCCAGTACTTC.

This clonotype was seen a few times. CDR3 coding DNA: TGCAGTGCAGCTGGGGGCGCGGTAGATACGCAGTATTTT. Its protein is CSAAGGAVDTQYF. V and J are TRBV20-1 and TRBJ2-3; D possibly corresponds to TRBD1 (6 bases). The germline V gene encodes CDR1 DFQATT and CDR2 SNEGSKA (reference sequence). The V end was cut by 6 bases, the J end by 5 bases, with 15 bases between. This CDR3 is built from 13 residues.

V gene TRBV4-3 combines with J gene TRBJ2-7; TRBD2 matches 11 bases. Germline CDR1 is LGHNA and CDR2 is YSLEER. CDR3 size: 18 residues. Germline trimming cut 1 base from V and 4 bases from J; bases unmatched to any gene: 12. The CDR3 DNA sequence: TGCGCCAGCAGCCAAGCTCCTGGGGAACTAGCGGGAGTTTACGAGCAGTACTTC. This codes for CASSQAPGELAGVYEQYF.

This clonotype was recorded a few times. The chain employs TRBV7-6 and TRBJ2-7; TRBD2 matches 8 bases. CDR3 size: 15 residues. The J segment lost 6 bases and the V segment lost 2 bases, leaving 9 bases of the junction unmatched. The germline V gene encodes CDR1 SGHVS and CDR2 FNYEAQ. The CDR3 DNA sequence: TGTGCCAGCAGCTTATTGTACAGGGCGGGGGGCGAGCAGTACTTC. This encodes CASSLLYRAGGEQYF.

The gene calls are TRBV5-1 and TRBJ1-2; 7 bases are shared with TRBD1. V shed 0 bases and J 0 bases; nucleotides not matched to a gene: 5. The CDR3 has 16 amino acids. Germline assignment: CDR1 SGHRS and CDR2 YFSETQ. CDR3 nucleotides: TGCGCCAGCAGCTTGGGACAGGGTTCGGCTAACTATGGCTACACCTTC. This sequence encodes CASSLGQGSANYGYTF.

The chain is built from TRBV6-2 or TRBV6-3 and TRBJ1-5, with D unclear. The germline CDR1 and CDR2 sequences are MNHEY and SVGEGT. The CDR3 loop spans 13 amino acids. Trimming removed 6 bases from V and 8 bases from J, with 14 bases in between. The CDR3 region has the DNA TGTGCCAGCAGATTAATCCCAAGGGAGCCCCAGCATTTT. Amino acids: CASRLIPREPQHF.

A note on this clonotype: Mismatch with germline at one junction end may stem from a read error. This chain connects TRBV6-5 to TRBJ1-6, with D possibly being TRBD1 (5 bases). The CDR3 has 16 residues. The germline gives CDR1 MNHEY, CDR2 SVGAGI. This CDR3 reads CASSYRPRVDNSPFHF. In nucleotides, the CDR3 is TGTGCCAGCAGTTACCGGCCCAGGGTAGATAATTCACCCTTCCACTTT.

This clonotype came up a few times. The chain employs TRBV9 and TRBJ2-7; perhaps TRBD1 as D (6 bases). This CDR3 has 14 amino acids. Trimming left V 0 bases short and J 4 bases short, with 11 bases between. The germline V gene encodes CDR1 SGDLS and CDR2 YYNGEE. This CDR3 is CASSVAGGQYEQYF. In nucleotides, the CDR3 is TGTGCCAGCAGCGTAGCTGGGGGCCAATACGAGCAGTACTTC.

The chain carries TRBV25-1 and TRBJ1-1, with D possibly being TRBD1 (6 bases). In germline, CDR1 is MGHDK, CDR2 SYGVNS. V lost 5 bases, J lost 5 bases, and 9 bases lay in between. This CDR3 comprises 12 residues. CDR3 residues: CASSRGATEAFF. The CDR3 region has the DNA TGTGCCAGCAGTAGGGGGGCGACTGAAGCTTTCTTT.

This chain links TRBV20-1 with TRBJ1-2, with D possibly TRBD1 on 6 matching bases. The CDR3 totals 14 residues. The germline gives CDR1 DFQATT, CDR2 SNEGSKA (reference sequence). V was pared by 1 base and J by 1 base, with 10 bases between. In DNA form, the CDR3 reads TGCAGTGCTAGAGCTCGGACAGATAACTATGGCTACACCTTC. This translates into CSARARTDNYGYTF.

This clonotype was counted only a few times. The chain joins TRBV7-2 to TRBJ2-7; D tentatively reads TRBD1 or TRBD2 (6 bases each). Germline assignment: CDR1 SGHTA and CDR2 FQGNSA. The V end was cut by 3 bases, the J end by 3 bases, with 15 bases between. The CDR3 spans 15 residues. CDR3 residues: CASSLVEGGGYEQYF. The CDR3 DNA reads as TGTGCCAGCAGCTTGGTGGAGGGGGGAGGCTACGAGCAGTACTTC.

The chain is built from TRBV30 and TRBJ2-7; 8 nucleotides line up with TRBD2. V lost 2 bases to trimming and J lost 0 bases; unmatched junction nucleotides: 9. The CDR3 has 16 residues. In germline, CDR1 is GTSNPN, CDR2 SVGIG (reference sequence). The CDR3 region has the DNA TGTGCCTGGAGTAAGTTTGCGGGAGGCCTCTCCTACGAGCAGTACTTC. It yields the protein CAWSKFAGGLSYEQYF.

This clonotype appeared a few times. The V call is TRBV29-1, the J call TRBJ1-5, with 9 bases identical to TRBD1. Trimming cost V 6 bases and J 0 bases; bases outside gene matches: 3. The CDR3 runs 14 residues. Germline loops: CDR1 SQVTM, CDR2 ANQGSEA. The DNA for the CDR3 is TGCAGCGTGGGGACAGGGCATAGCAATCAGCCCCAGCATTTT. Translating it yields CSVGTGHSNQPQHF.

This clonotype has more than one count but fewer than ten. One end of the junction varies from germline; a read error may be responsible. The V and J genes are TRBV2 and TRBJ2-7, with unresolved D. Per germline, CDR1 SNHLY and CDR2 FYNNEI. This CDR3 is 10 amino acids long. The CDR3 loop is CVSSDYEQYF. CDR3 nucleotide sequence: TGTGTCAGCAGTGACTACGAGCAGTACTTC.

This chain connects TRBV7-2 to TRBJ2-1; unclear D gene. Trimming cost V 5 bases and J 5 bases, with 10 bases left between them. This CDR3 is built from 13 residues. Germline loops: CDR1 SGHTA, CDR2 FQGNSA. CDR3 protein: CASSRVPNNEQFF. CDR3 in DNA: TGTGCCAGCAGCAGGGTCCCCAACAATGAGCAGTTCTTC.

This clonotype is a singleton in its sample. The junction differs from germline at one of its ends, possibly a read error. The J gene is TRBJ1-5, the V gene TRBV7-9, with no clear D. Germline V gives CDR1 SEHNR, CDR2 FQNEAQ (reference sequence). The CDR3 is made up of 12 amino acids. For the CDR3, the DNA is TGTGCCAGCAGCCGAAGCAGTCAGCCCCAGCATTTT. It codes for CASSRSSQPQHF.

This clonotype occurred a few times. The chain carries TRBV29-1 and TRBJ2-5; TRBD2 matches 7 bases. The CDR3 covers 14 residues. Germline CDR1 and CDR2: SQVTM and ANQGSEA. J gave up 2 bases and V 4 bases, and 7 bases lay outside the gene matches. The CDR3: CSVGGRVIQETQYF. The CDR3 nucleotides are TGCAGCGTTGGTGGGAGGGTGATACAAGAGACCCAGTACTTC.

This clonotype was recorded a few times. This chain connects TRBV10-2 to TRBJ1-1; D not resolved. V was pared by 0 bases and J by 0 bases, with 14 bases between. The CDR3 extends over 17 amino acids. Germline V gene sequence: CDR1 WSHSY, CDR2 SAAADI. In nucleotides, the CDR3 is TGCGCCAGCAGTGAGTCGGCCACGAGATCTATGAACACTGAAGCTTTCTTT. It encodes CASSESATRSMNTEAFF.

The chain recombines TRBV12-3 or TRBV12-4 with TRBJ2-3; 7 positions match TRBD2. The CDR3 consists of 15 residues. V lost 6 bases to trimming and J lost 6 bases; unmatched junction nucleotides: 12. CDR3 sequence (DNA): TGTGCCAGCAGAGCGGGGAGTCCCTGGGTGGATACGCAGTATTTT. It codes for CASRAGSPWVDTQYF.

The chain employs TRBV20-1 and TRBJ2-4; TRBD1 matches at 9 bases. The CDR3 consists of 16 residues. J was trimmed by 0 bases and V by 1 base; bases with no gene match: 4. Germline values: CDR1 DFQATT, CDR2 SNEGSKA (reference sequence). The CDR3 sequence: CSARARQGVAKNIQYF. CDR3 DNA: TGCAGTGCTAGAGCTCGACAGGGGGTAGCCAAAAACATTCAGTACTTC.